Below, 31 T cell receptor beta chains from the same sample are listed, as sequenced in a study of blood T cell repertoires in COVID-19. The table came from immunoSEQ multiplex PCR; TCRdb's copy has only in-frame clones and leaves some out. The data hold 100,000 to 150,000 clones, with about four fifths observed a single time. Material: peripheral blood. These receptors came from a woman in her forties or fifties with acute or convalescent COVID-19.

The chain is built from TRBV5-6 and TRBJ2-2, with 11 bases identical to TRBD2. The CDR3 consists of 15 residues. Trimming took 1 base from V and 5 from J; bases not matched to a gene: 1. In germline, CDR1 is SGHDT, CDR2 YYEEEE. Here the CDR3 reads CASSLRLAGTGELFF. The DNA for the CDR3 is TGTGCCAGCAGCTTGAGACTAGCGGGGACCGGGGAGCTGTTTTTT.

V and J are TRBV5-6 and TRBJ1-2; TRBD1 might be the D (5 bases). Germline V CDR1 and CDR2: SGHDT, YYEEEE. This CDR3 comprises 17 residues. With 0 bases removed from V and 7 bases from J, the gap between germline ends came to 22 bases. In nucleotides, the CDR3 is TGTGCCAGCAGCTTGGTAATTTGGGCAGGGAATAGGTCTGGCTACACCTTC. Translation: CASSLVIWAGNRSGYTF.

This CDR3 reads CASSQGDALGGQPQHF. The CDR3 DNA reads TGTGCCAGCAGCCAAGGGGACGCGTTAGGGGGTCAGCCCCAGCATTTT. The V gene is TRBV3-1 (or the pseudogene TRBV3-2), the J gene TRBJ1-5, with a possible D match to TRBD1 (6 bases). Germline V lookup: CDR1 LGHDT, CDR2 YNNKEL (reference sequence). CDR3 length: 16 residues. Trimming took 1 base from V and 6 from J, leaving 16 bases between them.

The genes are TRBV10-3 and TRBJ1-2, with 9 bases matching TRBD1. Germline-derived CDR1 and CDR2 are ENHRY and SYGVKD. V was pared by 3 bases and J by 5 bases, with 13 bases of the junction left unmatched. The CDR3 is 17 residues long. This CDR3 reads CAISDAGTGMQRYGYTF. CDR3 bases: TGTGCCATCAGTGACGCCGGGACAGGGATGCAGAGATATGGCTACACCTTC.

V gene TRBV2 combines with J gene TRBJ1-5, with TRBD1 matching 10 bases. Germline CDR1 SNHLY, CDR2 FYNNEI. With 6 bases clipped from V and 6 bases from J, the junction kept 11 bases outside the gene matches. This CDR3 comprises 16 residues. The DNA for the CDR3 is TGTGCCAGCAGCTGGACAGGGGGGAGATCGGGTCAGCCCCAGCATTTT. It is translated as CASSWTGGRSGQPQHF. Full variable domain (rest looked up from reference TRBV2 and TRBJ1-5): EPEVTQTPSHQVTQMGQEVILRCVPISNHLYFYWYRQILGQKVEFLVSFYNNEISEKSEIFDDQFSVERPDGSNFTLKIRSTKLEDSAMYFCASSWTGGRSGQPQHFGDGTRLSIL.

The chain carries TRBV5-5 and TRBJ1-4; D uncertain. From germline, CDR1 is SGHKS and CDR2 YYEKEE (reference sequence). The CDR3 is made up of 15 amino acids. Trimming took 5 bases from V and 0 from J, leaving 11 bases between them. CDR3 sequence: CASRAVESTNEKLFF. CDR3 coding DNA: TGTGCCAGCAGGGCGGTGGAGTCAACTAATGAAAAACTGTTTTTT.

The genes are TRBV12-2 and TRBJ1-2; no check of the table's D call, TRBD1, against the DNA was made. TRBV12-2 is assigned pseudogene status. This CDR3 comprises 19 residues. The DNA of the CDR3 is TGTGCAAGTCGCCCTCTGGGGGCGGGACAGGGAATTGGTAGGATTGGCTACACCTTC. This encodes CASRPLGAGQGIGRIGYTF.

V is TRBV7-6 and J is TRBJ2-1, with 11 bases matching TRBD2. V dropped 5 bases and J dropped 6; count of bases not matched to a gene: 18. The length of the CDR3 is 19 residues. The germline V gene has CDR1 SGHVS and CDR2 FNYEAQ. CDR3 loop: CASSRREITSGGNRNEQFF. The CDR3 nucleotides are TGTGCCAGCAGCCGGAGAGAGATCACTAGCGGGGGTAATCGCAATGAGCAGTTCTTC.

The CDR3 bases are TGTGCCAGTAAGGGGTATGGGACAAGCACTGAAGCTTTCTTT. Residues: CASKGYGTSTEAFF. This sequence joins TRBV19 and TRBJ1-1; possible D gene TRBD1, 6 bases. This CDR3 contains 14 residues. CDR1 is LNHDA and CDR2 is SQIVND in the germline V gene (reference sequence). V was cut by 7 bases and J by 4 bases, with 16 bases left in between.

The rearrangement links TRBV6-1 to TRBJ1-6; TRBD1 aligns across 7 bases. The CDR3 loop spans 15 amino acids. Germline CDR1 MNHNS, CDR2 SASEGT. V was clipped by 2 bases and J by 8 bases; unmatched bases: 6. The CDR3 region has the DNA TGTGCCAGCAGTGAATACAGGGGAAGTGATTCACCCCTCCACTTT. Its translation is CASSEYRGSDSPLHF.

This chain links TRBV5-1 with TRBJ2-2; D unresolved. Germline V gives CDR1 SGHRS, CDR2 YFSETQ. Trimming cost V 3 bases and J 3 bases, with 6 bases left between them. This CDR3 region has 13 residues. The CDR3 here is CASSSTDTGELFF. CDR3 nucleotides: TGCGCCAGCAGCTCCACAGACACCGGGGAGCTGTTTTTT.

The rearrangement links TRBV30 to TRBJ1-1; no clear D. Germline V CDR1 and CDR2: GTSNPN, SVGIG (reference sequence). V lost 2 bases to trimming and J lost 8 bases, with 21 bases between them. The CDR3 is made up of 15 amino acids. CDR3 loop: CAWSTPQFGVGEAFF. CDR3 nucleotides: TGTGCCTGGAGTACACCTCAGTTCGGGGTTGGGGAAGCTTTCTTT.

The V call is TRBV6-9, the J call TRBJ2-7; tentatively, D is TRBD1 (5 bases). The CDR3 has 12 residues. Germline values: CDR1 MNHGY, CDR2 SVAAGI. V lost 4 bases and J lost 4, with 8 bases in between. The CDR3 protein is CASSFQGYEQYF. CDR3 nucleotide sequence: TGTGCCAGCAGTTTCCAGGGATACGAGCAGTACTTC.

The CDR3 DNA follows: TGTGCCAGCAGTGAGGACAGTGAAGCTTTCTTT. This sequence encodes CASSEDSEAFF. The V and J genes are TRBV6-1 and TRBJ1-1; D possibly corresponds to TRBD1 (6 bases). This CDR3 is built from 11 residues. The germline V and J ends were trimmed by 3 bases and 7 bases, with 6 bases remaining between them. Germline V gives CDR1 MNHNS, CDR2 SASEGT.

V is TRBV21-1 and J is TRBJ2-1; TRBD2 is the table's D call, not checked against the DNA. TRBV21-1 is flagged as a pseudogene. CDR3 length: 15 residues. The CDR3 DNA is TGTGCCAGCAGCAAGGCGAGGGGGGGACTAAATGAGCAGTTCTTC. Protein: CASSKARGGLNEQFF.

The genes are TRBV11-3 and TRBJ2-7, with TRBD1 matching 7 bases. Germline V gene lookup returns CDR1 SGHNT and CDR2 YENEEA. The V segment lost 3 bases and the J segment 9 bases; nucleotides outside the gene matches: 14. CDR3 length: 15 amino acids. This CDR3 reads CASSFIGTVTRAQYF. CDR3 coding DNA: TGTGCCAGCAGCTTCATTGGGACAGTCACGAGGGCGCAGTACTTC. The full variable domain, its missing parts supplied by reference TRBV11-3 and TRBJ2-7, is EAGVVQSPRYKIIEKKQPVAFWCNPISGHNTLYWYLQNLGQGPELLIRYENEEAVDDSQLPKDRFSAERLKGVDSTLKIQPAELGDSAVYLCASSFIGTVTRAQYFGPGTRLTVT.

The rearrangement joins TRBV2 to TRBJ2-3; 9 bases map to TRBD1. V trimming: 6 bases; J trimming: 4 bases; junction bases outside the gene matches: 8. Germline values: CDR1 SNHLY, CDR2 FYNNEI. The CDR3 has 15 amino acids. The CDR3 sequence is CASSAGTGTSDTQYF. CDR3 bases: TGTGCCAGCAGCGCCGGGACAGGGACCTCAGATACGCAGTATTTT.

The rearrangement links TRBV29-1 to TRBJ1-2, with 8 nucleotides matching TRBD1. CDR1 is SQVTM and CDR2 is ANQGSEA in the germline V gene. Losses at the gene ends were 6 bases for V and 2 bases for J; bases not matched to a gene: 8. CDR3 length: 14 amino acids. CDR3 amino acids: CSVIPGQANYGYTF. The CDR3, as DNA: TGCAGCGTCATACCGGGACAGGCAAACTATGGCTACACCTTC.

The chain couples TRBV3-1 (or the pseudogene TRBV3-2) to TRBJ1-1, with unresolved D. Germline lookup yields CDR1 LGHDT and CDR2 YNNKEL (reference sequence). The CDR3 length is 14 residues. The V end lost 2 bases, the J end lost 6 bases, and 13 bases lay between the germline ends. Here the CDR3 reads CASSQRTGTAEAFF. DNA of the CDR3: TGTGCCAGCAGCCAACGGACGGGAACGGCTGAAGCTTTCTTT.

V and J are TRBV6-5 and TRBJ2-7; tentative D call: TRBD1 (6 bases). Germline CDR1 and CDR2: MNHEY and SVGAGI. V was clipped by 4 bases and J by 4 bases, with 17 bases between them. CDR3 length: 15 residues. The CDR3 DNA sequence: TGTGCCAGCAGTTTGATCCGGGACAAAGGTTACGAGCAGTACTTC. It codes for CASSLIRDKGYEQYF.

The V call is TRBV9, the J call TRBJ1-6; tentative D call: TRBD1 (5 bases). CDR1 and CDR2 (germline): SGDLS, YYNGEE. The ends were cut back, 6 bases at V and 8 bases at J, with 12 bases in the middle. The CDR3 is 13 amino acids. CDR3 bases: TGTGCCAGCACCTCAACGGGGGATTCACCCCTCCACTTT. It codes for CASTSTGDSPLHF.

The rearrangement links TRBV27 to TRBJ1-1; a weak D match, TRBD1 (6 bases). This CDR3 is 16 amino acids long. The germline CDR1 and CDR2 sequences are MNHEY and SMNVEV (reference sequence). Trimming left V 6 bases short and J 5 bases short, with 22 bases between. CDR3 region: CASSLGLSGGQTEAFF. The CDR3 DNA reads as TGTGCCAGCAGCCTTGGGTTATCCGGGGGGCAGACTGAAGCTTTCTTT.

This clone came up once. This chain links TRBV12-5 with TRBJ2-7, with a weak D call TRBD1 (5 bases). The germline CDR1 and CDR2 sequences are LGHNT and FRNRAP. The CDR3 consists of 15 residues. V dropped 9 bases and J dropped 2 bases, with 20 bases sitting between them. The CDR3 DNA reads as TGTGCTAGCGGGTTATCGACAGACATACCCTACGAGCAGTACTTC. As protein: CASGLSTDIPYEQYF.

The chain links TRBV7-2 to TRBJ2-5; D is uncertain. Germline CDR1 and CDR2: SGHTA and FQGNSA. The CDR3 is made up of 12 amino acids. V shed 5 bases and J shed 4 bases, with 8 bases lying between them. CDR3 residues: CASSTGLETQYF. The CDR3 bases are TGTGCCAGCAGCACGGGTTTAGAGACCCAGTACTTC. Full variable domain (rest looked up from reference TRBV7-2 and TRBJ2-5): GAGVSQSPSNKVTEKGKDVELRCDPISGHTALYWYRQSLGQGLEFLIYFQGNSAPDKSGLPSDRFSAERTGGSVSTLTIQRTQQEDSAVYLCASSTGLETQYFGPGTRLLVL.

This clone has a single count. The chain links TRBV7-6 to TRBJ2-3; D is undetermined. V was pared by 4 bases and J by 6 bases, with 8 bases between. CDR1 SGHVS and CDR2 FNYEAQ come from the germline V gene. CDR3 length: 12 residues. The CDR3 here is CASSWAMDTQYF. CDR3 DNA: TGTGCCAGCAGCTGGGCAATGGATACGCAGTATTTT.

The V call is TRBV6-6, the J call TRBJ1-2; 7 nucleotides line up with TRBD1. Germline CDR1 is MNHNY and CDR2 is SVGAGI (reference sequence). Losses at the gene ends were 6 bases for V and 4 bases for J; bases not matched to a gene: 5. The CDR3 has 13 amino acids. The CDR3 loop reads CASRPGTAYGYTF. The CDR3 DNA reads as TGTGCCAGCAGACCCGGGACAGCCTATGGCTACACCTTC.

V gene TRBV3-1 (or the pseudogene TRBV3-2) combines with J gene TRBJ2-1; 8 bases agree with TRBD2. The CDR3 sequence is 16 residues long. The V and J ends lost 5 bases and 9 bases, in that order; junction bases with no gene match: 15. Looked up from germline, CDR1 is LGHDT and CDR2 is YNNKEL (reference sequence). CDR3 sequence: CASSALGRGGLFEQFF. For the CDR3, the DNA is TGTGCCAGCAGCGCCCTGGGCCGGGGGGGGCTCTTTGAGCAGTTCTTC.

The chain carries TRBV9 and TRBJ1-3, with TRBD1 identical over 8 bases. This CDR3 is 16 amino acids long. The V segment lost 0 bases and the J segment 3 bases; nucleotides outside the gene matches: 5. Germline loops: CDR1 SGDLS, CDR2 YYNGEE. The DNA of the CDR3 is TGTGCCAGCAGCGTAGAACCGGGACAGGATGGAAACACCATATATTTT. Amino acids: CASSVEPGQDGNTIYF.

CDR3 nucleotides: TGTGCCAGCAGTGAAGCGCTTAGCTTGGACATTCAGTACTTC. Translation: CASSEALSLDIQYF. V usage is TRBV2 and J usage is TRBJ2-4; D gene uncertain. CDR1 SNHLY and CDR2 FYNNEI come from the germline V gene. V lost 0 bases to trimming and J lost 8 bases, with 11 bases between them. This CDR3 is 14 amino acids long.

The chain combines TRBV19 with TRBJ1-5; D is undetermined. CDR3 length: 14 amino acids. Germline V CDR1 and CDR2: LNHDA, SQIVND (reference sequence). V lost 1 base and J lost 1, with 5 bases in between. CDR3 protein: CASSIVGSNQPQHF. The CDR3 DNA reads TGTGCCAGTAGTATAGTCGGGAGCAATCAGCCCCAGCATTTT.

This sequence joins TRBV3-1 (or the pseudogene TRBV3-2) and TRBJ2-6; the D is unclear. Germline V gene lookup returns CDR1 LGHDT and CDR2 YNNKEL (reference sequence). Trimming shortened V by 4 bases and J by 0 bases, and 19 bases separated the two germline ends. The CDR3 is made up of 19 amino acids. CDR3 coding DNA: TGTGCCAGCAGCCCCCATTTACCGACACTGGGCTCTGGGGCCAACGTCCTGACTTTC. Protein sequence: CASSPHLPTLGSGANVLTF.